This paragraph reports one T cell receptor beta chain. The antigen it recognizes is unknown. This entry comes from a study of CXCR3-negative and CXCR3-positive naive CD8 T cells (dated by TCRdb to the late 2010s). For the study in its entirety: In total, some 140 million TRB reads were obtained, or roughly 1.5 +/- 0.3 million reads per library. Data from around ten donors, pooled across two independent experiments, went into the diversity and physicochemical repertoire analyses. TRBV-TRBJ cluster analysis included naive subsets from several donors and memory cells from 3 donors.

Study-level results and caveats: Freshly isolated PBMCs were used for most assays because CXCR3 expression partially decreased after cryopreservation. Compared with CXCR3-negative naive cells, CXCR3-positive naive cells had TRB CDR3s with higher hydrophobicity (lower Kidera factor 4), lower energy, and higher strength and volume indices. Comparably high repertoire diversity was found in both naive subsets, whereas much lower repertoire diversity was found in memory CD8+ T cells. Because surface CD5, which is linked to self-reactivity in mice, was comparable between the naive subsets, TCR interaction strength was also inferred from the physicochemical properties of TRB CDR3s. Similar TRBV-TRBJ usage was shown by naive CXCR3-negative and CXCR3-positive cells from the same donor, whereas distinct patterns were shown by memory cells.

Sequencing was carried out with a NextSeq 550. The Human TCR Profiling Kit (MiLaboratory) was used to make UMI-labeled 5' RACE TRB cDNA libraries. cDNA synthesis used the entire amount of extracted RNA, and PCR amplification then used the entire amount of cDNA produced. The libraries were made side by side, with each library going through the same number of PCR cycles. The published analysis was carried out like this. About 53,000 +/- 9,400 unique UMI-labeled TRB cDNA molecules per library were extracted with MIGEC and MiXCR, with at least two reads per UMI required. Each library averaged roughly 36,000 +/- 9,600 functional in-frame TRB CDR3 nucleotide clonotypes without stop codons. After downsampling to 5000 UMI-labeled TRB molecules per sample, diversity metrics such as normalized Shannon-Wiener and Chao1 were calculated in VDJtools. VDJtools computed clonotype-size-weighted physicochemical properties of the central five CDR3 residues: interaction energy, strength, volume and Kidera factor 4. TCRdb reprocessed the reads, so every CDR3 protein sequence counts as one entry and DNA is not shown. V and J calls and clone size were set by TCRdb, not the authors. The table for this sample shows about 62,000 distinct CDR3 sequences. Together, the top ten hold 4.3% of the sample.

Each CD8+ T cell subset was flow-sorted in triplicate, with roughly 300,000 cells per subset placed directly into RLT lysis buffer. To exclude memory contaminants, naive CD8+ T cells were stringently defined as CD45RO-CCR7+CD27+CD95-. Using standard density gradient centrifugation, peripheral blood mononuclear cells were isolated from buffy coats. A FACSAria III was used to flow-sort naive CXCR3-negative and CXCR3-positive CD8+ T cells. An RNeasy Mini Kit was used to extract total RNA from the sorted cells. Reading the germline V gene gives CDR1 MGHRA and CDR2 YSYEKL. Reading from cysteine to phenylalanine, the CDR3 counts 15 amino acids. Only the protein is available.

The TCR originated in a human donor in good health. Some clones in this sample may be carry-over from other donors' samples. Sequencing input: naive CXCR3- CD8+ T cells from blood. The sample's cell subset or site label, in plain terms: CD45RO-CCR7+CD27+CD95- naive CD8+ T cells lacking CXCR3 (TNR3-). The chain joins TRBV4-1 to TRBJ2-5; no DNA is available, so the TRBD2 call from TCRdb remains unchecked. The CDR3 region has the sequence CASSQIGPGGETQYF.